Listed here are 28 T cell receptor beta chains from one sample, sequenced in a study of technical replicates of blood from a few donors. TCRdb's table, derived via immunoSEQ multiplex PCR, lists solely in-frame clones and lacks some. This sample has roughly 9,900 clones; about 95% occur once, and the top ten carry approximately 7%. Sequenced: PBMCs. These receptors originate from a human donor in good health.

The rearrangement joins TRBV28 to TRBJ2-6, with D perhaps matching TRBD2 (5 bases). V dropped 2 bases and J dropped 0 bases, with 11 bases sitting between them. Germline V lookup: CDR1 MDHEN, CDR2 SYDVKM. This CDR3 has 17 amino acids. The CDR3 here is CASSLPDGNSGANVLTF. The DNA for the CDR3 is TGTGCCAGCAGTTTACCGGACGGGAACTCTGGGGCCAACGTCCTGACTTTC. The whole variable domain, remainder taken from reference TRBV28 and TRBJ2-6, is DVKVTQSSRYLVKRTGEKVFLECVQDMDHENMFWYRQDPGLGLRLIYFSYDVKMKEKGDIPEGYSVSREKKERFSLILESASTNQTSMYLCASSLPDGNSGANVLTFGAGSRLTVL.

As DNA, the CDR3 is TGTGCCAGCAGCCAAACCACAGTCGACACCGGGGAGCTGTTTTTT. This codes for CASSQTTVDTGELFF. V and J are TRBV2 and TRBJ2-2; unclear D gene. CDR3 length: 15 residues. Germline V gene sequence: CDR1 SNHLY, CDR2 FYNNEI. Between the trimmed V and J ends, which lost 6 bases and 3 bases, there was a span of 14 bases.

This chain links TRBV5-1 with TRBJ2-2, with TRBD1 as a possible D gene (6 bases). V lost 7 bases, J lost 4 bases, and 17 bases lay in between. Germline CDR1 and CDR2: SGHRS and YFSETQ. This CDR3 contains 15 residues. CDR3 nucleotides: TGCGCCAGCGGCGGAGGTACAGGGTCCACCGGGGAGCTGTTTTTT. Protein: CASGGGTGSTGELFF.

V usage is TRBV27 and J usage is TRBJ1-1; 7 positions agree with TRBD1. CDR1 is MNHEY, CDR2 SMNVEV, per germline (reference sequence). This CDR3 comprises 13 residues. Trimming removed 8 bases from V and 5 bases from J; junction bases left unmatched: 8. CDR3 loop: CASGRQGGTEAFF. Here the CDR3 DNA reads TGTGCCAGCGGTCGACAGGGTGGGACTGAAGCTTTCTTT.

This sequence joins TRBV5-5 and TRBJ2-1; the match to TRBD2 covers 7 bases. The CDR3 has 16 amino acids. The trim removed 7 bases at V and 0 bases at J, leaving 10 bases unmatched. Germline-derived CDR1 and CDR2 are SGHKS and YYEKEE (reference sequence). In nucleotides, the CDR3 is TGTGCCAGCGGACGGGAGGCGGGGAGCTCCTACAATGAGCAGTTCTTC. Encoded protein: CASGREAGSSYNEQFF. The full variable domain, rest sourced from reference TRBV5-5 and TRBJ2-1, is DAGVTQSPTHLIKTRGQQVTLRCSPISGHKSVSWYQQVLGQGPQFIFQYYEKEERGRGNFPDRFSARQFPNYSSELNVNALLLGDSALYLCASGREAGSSYNEQFFGPGTRLTVL.

The rearrangement links TRBV6-4 to TRBJ1-3; D not certain. The CDR3 length is 17 residues. Germline V gives CDR1 MRHNA, CDR2 SNTAGT. V was pared by 0 bases and J by 0 bases, with 12 bases between. CDR3 DNA: TGTGCCAGCAGTGACTCGCCGGGTTTGCTCTCTGGAAACACCATATATTTT. This translates into CASSDSPGLLSGNTIYF.

J is TRBJ2-2 and V is TRBV6-6; a possible D gene is TRBD1 (6 bases). This CDR3 contains 15 residues. Between the trimmed V and J ends, which lost 1 base and 4 bases, there was a span of 10 bases. Germline V gene sequence: CDR1 MNHNY, CDR2 SVGAGI (reference sequence). CDR3 amino acids: CASSYYREGTGELFF. CDR3 bases: TGTGCCAGCAGTTACTACAGGGAAGGCACCGGGGAGCTGTTTTTT.

The V gene is TRBV4-1, the J gene TRBJ2-5; 7 positions agree with TRBD2. In germline, CDR1 is MGHRA, CDR2 YSYEKL. The CDR3 covers 19 residues. V shed 1 base and J 3 bases; nucleotides not matched to a gene: 17. CDR3 bases: TGCGCCAGCAGCCAAGGCGATTGGTATAGTCGGGGGAGGGAAGAGACCCAGTACTTC. Protein sequence: CASSQGDWYSRGREETQYF.

The gene calls are TRBV18 and TRBJ2-5; D may be TRBD2 (6 bases). The CDR3 extends over 14 amino acids. Trimming left V 0 bases short and J 2 bases short, with 7 bases between. Germline V gene sequence: CDR1 KGHSH, CDR2 LQKENI. The CDR3 DNA follows: TGTGCCAGCTCACCACCCAGCGGGCAAGAGACCCAGTACTTC. Amino acids: CASSPPSGQETQYF.

The chain carries TRBV18 and TRBJ1-2; TRBD1 might be the D (6 bases). The CDR3 totals 13 residues. V was clipped by 2 bases and J by 3 bases, with 7 bases between them. Per germline, CDR1 KGHSH and CDR2 LQKENI. The CDR3 spells CASSPRTDYGYTF. The CDR3 DNA reads as TGTGCCAGCTCACCAAGGACAGACTATGGCTACACCTTC.

Only one count was recorded for this clone. The gene calls are TRBV2 and TRBJ1-1; D is possibly TRBD1 (5 bases). The germline CDR1 and CDR2 sequences are SNHLY and FYNNEI. The CDR3 runs 13 residues. The ends were cut back, 4 bases at V and 7 bases at J, with 13 bases in the middle. CDR3 bases: TGTGCCAGCAGTGTGCTAGGGGTGATTGAAGCTTTCTTT. It encodes CASSVLGVIEAFF.

The chain uses TRBV20-1 and TRBJ1-4; no definite D call. Germline assignment: CDR1 DFQATT and CDR2 SNEGSKA (reference sequence). V lost 3 bases and J lost 5, with 4 bases in between. The CDR3 contains 11 residues. The CDR3 DNA reads as TGCAGTGCTAGCGGGAATGAAAAACTGTTTTTT. This codes for CSASGNEKLFF.

The chain has TRBV7-9 and TRBJ2-5, with a weak D call TRBD2 (6 bases). Germline V gene data show CDR1 as SEHNR and CDR2 as FQNEAQ (reference sequence). The V end lost 5 bases, the J end lost 5 bases, and 24 bases lay between the germline ends. The CDR3 runs to 17 residues. Here the CDR3 reads CASSPRGSGSSGETQYF. The CDR3 DNA follows: TGTGCCAGCAGCCCTCGGGGGTCTGGTTCCTCTGGTGAGACCCAGTACTTC.

The V gene is TRBV19, the J gene TRBJ1-2; TRBD1 aligns across 10 bases. Germline CDR1 is LNHDA and CDR2 is SQIVND (reference sequence). This CDR3 is built from 18 residues. J was trimmed by 3 bases and V by 0 bases; bases with no gene match: 10. The CDR3: CASSIDHNRQGADYGYTF. The CDR3, as DNA: TGTGCCAGTAGTATAGATCACAACCGACAGGGGGCTGACTATGGCTACACCTTC.

This clone has a handful of counts. V usage is TRBV10-2 and J usage is TRBJ2-7; 9 bases fit TRBD2. Germline CDR1 reads WSHSY; CDR2 reads SAAADI. CDR3 length equals 15 residues. The V gene end was trimmed by 3 bases and the J gene end by 2 bases; junction bases not matched to a gene: 5. This chain's CDR3 is CASSDGSSGTYEQYF. The CDR3 DNA reads TGCGCCAGCAGTGATGGGTCTAGCGGGACCTACGAGCAGTACTTC.

This clone was recorded only once. The chain carries TRBV6-6 and TRBJ2-5; a weak D match, TRBD1 (5 bases). The V and J ends lost 6 bases and 4 bases respectively, with 9 bases between them. CDR1 is MNHNY and CDR2 is SVGAGI in the germline V gene (reference sequence). The CDR3 length is 12 residues. In DNA, the CDR3 is TGTGCCAGCAGACAGGTTGGAGAGACCCAGTACTTC. Encoded protein: CASRQVGETQYF.

The chain recombines TRBV7-6 with TRBJ2-1, with 15 nucleotides matching TRBD2. The CDR3 totals 17 residues. Germline V gives CDR1 SGHVS, CDR2 FNYEAQ. The V segment lost 1 base and the J segment 6 bases; nucleotides outside the gene matches: 4. The CDR3 bases are TGTGCCAGCAGCTTAGACCGGACTAGCGGGAGGGCCAATGAGCAGTTCTTC. Amino acids: CASSLDRTSGRANEQFF.

V and J are TRBV6-5 and TRBJ2-7; D ambiguous. Germline loops: CDR1 MNHEY, CDR2 SVGAGI. V was trimmed by 5 bases and J by 2 bases, leaving 13 bases between them. The CDR3 is 14 amino acids. The CDR3 DNA follows: TGTGCCAGCAGTCGAACTATTGTTACCTACGAGCAGTACTTC. Protein sequence: CASSRTIVTYEQYF.

The rearrangement uses TRBV14 and TRBJ2-5; 9 bases fit TRBD1. The V segment lost 4 bases and the J segment 6 bases; nucleotides outside the gene matches: 9. The CDR3 is 15 residues long. The V gene's germline CDR1 is SGHDN and CDR2 FVKESK. The CDR3 DNA sequence: TGTGCCAGCAGCCTCCGACAGGGGGTGGCGAAGACCCAGTACTTC. Its translation is CASSLRQGVAKTQYF.

The genes are TRBV5-1 and TRBJ2-7; possibly TRBD2 for D (6 bases). Germline lookup yields CDR1 SGHRS and CDR2 YFSETQ. This CDR3 is built from 15 residues. Trimming shortened V by 5 bases and J by 7 bases, and 22 bases separated the two germline ends. The DNA for the CDR3 is TGCGCCAGCAGTCTGGGCGGGACCCAATCCGAGGAGCAGTACTTC. It encodes CASSLGGTQSEEQYF.

The chain employs TRBV28 and TRBJ2-7, with D tentatively TRBD1 (5 bases). Deletions cut 4 bases from V and 0 bases from J, with 13 bases between. The germline CDR1 and CDR2 sequences are MDHEN and SYDVKM. The CDR3 sequence is 15 residues long. DNA for the CDR3: TGTGCCAGCAGTTCGTCAGGGTTCTCCTCCTACGAGCAGTACTTC. This encodes CASSSSGFSSYEQYF.

The chain uses TRBV5-1 and TRBJ2-7, with unresolved D. The CDR3 contains 14 residues. V was cut by 2 bases and J by 1 base, with 10 bases left in between. Germline-derived CDR1 and CDR2 are SGHRS and YFSETQ. CDR3 nucleotides: TGCGCCAGCAGCTTTCCCCAGGATTCCTACGAGCAGTACTTC. This codes for CASSFPQDSYEQYF.

The chain employs TRBV4-1 and TRBJ1-2; D remains unclear. This CDR3 has 16 amino acids. Germline CDR1 reads MGHRA; CDR2 reads YSYEKL. The ends were cut back, 0 bases at V and 6 bases at J, with 17 bases in the middle. CDR3 nucleotide sequence: TGCGCCAGCAGCCAAGAGGGCGTGGGAAGGAGGGATGGCTACACCTTC. It yields the protein CASSQEGVGRRDGYTF.

The rearrangement links TRBV18 to TRBJ2-3; 8 bases are shared with TRBD2. CDR1 and CDR2 (germline): KGHSH, LQKENI. This CDR3 has 15 residues. The V gene end was trimmed by 3 bases and the J gene end by 2 bases; junction bases not matched to a gene: 4. CDR3 protein: CASSPSGATTDTQYF. The DNA for the CDR3 is TGTGCCAGCTCACCTAGCGGGGCCACCACAGATACGCAGTATTTT.

The V gene is TRBV7-9, the J gene TRBJ1-5; 7 positions agree with TRBD1. J lost 2 bases, V lost 5 bases, and 9 bases had no gene match. CDR1 and CDR2 (germline): SEHNR, FQNEAQ (reference sequence). This CDR3 has 16 amino acids. The CDR3 protein is CASSRQGGAGNQPQHF. The CDR3 coding sequence is TGTGCCAGCAGCCGGCAGGGGGGCGCGGGCAATCAGCCCCAGCATTTT.

This chain links TRBV10-1 with TRBJ2-2; the D is unclear. The CDR3 is 13 residues long. Germline values: CDR1 WNHNN, CDR2 SYGVQD (reference sequence). Trimming left V 3 bases short and J 0 bases short, with 2 bases between. Written as DNA, the CDR3 is TGCGCCAGCAGTGACACGAACACCGGGGAGCTGTTTTTT. This encodes CASSDTNTGELFF.

This sequence joins TRBV29-1 and TRBJ2-7, with 10 bases identical to TRBD2. CDR3 length equals 13 residues. CDR1 and CDR2 from the germline V gene are SQVTM and ANQGSEA. After removal of 7 bases from V and 3 bases from J, the junction contained 6 bases not matched to a gene. The CDR3 spells CSAASGSFYEQYF. The CDR3 nucleotides read TGCAGCGCCGCTAGCGGGAGTTTCTACGAGCAGTACTTC.

This clone is a singleton in its sample. The rearrangement links TRBV11-2 to TRBJ1-1; D remains ambiguous. Germline CDR1 reads SGHAT; CDR2 reads FQNNGV. The CDR3 contains 13 residues. Trimming took 7 bases from V and 0 from J, leaving 9 bases between them. The CDR3 reads CASTRTMNTEAFF. In DNA, the CDR3 is TGTGCCAGCACCCGGACTATGAACACTGAAGCTTTCTTT.